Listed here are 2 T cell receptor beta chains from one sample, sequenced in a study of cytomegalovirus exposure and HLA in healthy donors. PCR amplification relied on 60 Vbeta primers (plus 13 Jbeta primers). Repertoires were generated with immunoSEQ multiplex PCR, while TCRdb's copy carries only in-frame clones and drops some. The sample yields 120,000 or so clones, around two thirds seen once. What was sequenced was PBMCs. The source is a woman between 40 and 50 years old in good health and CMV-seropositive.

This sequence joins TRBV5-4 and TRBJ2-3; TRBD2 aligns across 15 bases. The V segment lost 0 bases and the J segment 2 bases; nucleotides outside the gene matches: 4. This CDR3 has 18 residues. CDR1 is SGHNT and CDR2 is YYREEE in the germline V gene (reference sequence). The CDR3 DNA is TGTGCCAGCAGCTTGGGGACTAGCGGGGGGGACCCCACAGATACGCAGTATTTT. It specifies CASSLGTSGGDPTDTQYF.

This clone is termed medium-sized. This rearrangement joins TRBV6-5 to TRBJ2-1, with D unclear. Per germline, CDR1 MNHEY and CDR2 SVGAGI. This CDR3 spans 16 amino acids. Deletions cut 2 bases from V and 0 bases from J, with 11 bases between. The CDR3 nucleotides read TGTGCCAGCAGTTACGACACCCCGAGCTCCTACAATGAGCAGTTCTTC. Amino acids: CASSYDTPSSYNEQFF.